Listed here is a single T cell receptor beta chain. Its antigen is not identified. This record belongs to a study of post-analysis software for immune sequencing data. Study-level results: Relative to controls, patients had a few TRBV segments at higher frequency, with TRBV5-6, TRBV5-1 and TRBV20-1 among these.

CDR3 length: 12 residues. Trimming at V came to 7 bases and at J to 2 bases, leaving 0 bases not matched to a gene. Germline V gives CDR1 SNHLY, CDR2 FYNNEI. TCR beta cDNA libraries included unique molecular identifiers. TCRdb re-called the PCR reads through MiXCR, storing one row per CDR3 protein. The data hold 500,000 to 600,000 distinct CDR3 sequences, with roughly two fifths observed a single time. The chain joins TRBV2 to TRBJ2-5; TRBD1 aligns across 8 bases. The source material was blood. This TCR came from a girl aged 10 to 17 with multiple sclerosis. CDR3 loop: CASNRGQETQYF. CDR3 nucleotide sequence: TGTGCCAGCAACAGGGGGCAAGAGACCCAGTACTTC.